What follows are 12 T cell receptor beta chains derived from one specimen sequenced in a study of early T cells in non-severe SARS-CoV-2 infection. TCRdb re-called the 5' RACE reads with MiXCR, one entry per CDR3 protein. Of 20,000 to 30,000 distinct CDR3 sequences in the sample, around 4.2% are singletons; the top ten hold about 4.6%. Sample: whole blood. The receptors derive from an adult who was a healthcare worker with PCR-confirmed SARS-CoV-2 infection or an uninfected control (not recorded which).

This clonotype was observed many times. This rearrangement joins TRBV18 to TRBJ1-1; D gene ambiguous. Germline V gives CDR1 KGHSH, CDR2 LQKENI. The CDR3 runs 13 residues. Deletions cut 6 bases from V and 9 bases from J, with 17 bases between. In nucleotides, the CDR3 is TGTGCCAGCTCCCCGTCGGAGCGAGTGAAAGCTTTCTTT. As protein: CASSPSERVKAFF. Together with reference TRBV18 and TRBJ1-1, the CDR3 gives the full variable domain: NAGVMQNPRHLVRRRGQEARLRCSPMKGHSHVYWYRQLPEEGLKFMVYLQKENIIDESGMPKERFSAEFPKEGPSILRIQQVVRGDSAAYFCASSPSERVKAFFGQGTRLTVV.

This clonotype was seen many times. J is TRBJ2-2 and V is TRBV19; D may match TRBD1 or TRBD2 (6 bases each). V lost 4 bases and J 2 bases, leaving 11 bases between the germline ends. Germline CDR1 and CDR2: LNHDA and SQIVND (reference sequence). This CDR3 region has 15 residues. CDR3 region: CASSRRGTNTGELFF. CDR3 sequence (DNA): TGTGCCAGTAGTAGGCGCGGGACAAACACCGGGGAGCTGTTTTTT.

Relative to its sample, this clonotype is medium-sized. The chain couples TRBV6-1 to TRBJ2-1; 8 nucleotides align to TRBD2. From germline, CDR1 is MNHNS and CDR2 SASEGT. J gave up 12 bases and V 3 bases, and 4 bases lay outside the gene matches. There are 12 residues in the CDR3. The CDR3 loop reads CASSDAGGGQFF. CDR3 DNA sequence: TGTGCCAGCAGTGACGCGGGGGGCGGGCAGTTCTTC.

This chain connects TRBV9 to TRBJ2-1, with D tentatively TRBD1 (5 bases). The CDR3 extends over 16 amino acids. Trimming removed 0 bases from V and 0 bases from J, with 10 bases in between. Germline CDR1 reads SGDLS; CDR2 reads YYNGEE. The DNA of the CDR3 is TGTGCCAGCAGCGTAGGGGGCTTCAGCTCCTACAATGAGCAGTTCTTC. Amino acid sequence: CASSVGGFSSYNEQFF.

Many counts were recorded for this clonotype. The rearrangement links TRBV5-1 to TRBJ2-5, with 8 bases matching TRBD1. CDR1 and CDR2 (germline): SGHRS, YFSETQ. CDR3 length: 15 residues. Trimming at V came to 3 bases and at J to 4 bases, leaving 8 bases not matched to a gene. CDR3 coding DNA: TGCGCCAGCAGCTCCGCCCTTGGACAGGGAGAGACCCAGTACTTC. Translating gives CASSSALGQGETQYF.

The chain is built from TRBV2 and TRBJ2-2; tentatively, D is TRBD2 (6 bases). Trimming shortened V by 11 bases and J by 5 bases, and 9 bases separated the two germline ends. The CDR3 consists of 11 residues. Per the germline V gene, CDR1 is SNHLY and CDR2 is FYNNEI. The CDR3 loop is CAARGTGELFF. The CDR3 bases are TGTGCCGCACGGGGGACCGGGGAGCTGTTTTTT.

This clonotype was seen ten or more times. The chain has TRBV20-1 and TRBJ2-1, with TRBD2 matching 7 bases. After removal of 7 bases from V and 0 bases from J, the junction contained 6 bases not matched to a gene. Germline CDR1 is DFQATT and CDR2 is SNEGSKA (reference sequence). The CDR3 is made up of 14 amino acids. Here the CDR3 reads CSGGRERSYNEQFF. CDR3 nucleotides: TGCAGTGGCGGGCGGGAGCGCTCCTACAATGAGCAGTTCTTC.

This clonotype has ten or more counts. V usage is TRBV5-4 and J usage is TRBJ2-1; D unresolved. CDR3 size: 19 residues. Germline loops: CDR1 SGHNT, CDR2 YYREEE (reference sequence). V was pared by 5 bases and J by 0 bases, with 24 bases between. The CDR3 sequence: CASSSPVDGIPFSYNEQFF. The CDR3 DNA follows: TGTGCCAGCAGTTCCCCTGTGGATGGGATTCCTTTCTCCTACAATGAGCAGTTCTTC.

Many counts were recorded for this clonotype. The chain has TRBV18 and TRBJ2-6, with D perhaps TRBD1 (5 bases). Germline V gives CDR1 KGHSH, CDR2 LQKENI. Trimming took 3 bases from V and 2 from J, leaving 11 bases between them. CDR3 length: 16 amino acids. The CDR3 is CASSPLLGPGANVLTF. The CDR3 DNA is TGTGCCAGCTCACCGCTACTGGGGCCTGGGGCCAACGTCCTGACTTTC.

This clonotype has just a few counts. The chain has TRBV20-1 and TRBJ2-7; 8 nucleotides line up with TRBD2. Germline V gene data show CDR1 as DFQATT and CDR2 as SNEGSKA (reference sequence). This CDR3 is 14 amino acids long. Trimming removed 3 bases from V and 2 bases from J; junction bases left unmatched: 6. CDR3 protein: CSARSSGGPYEQYF. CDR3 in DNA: TGCAGTGCTAGGTCGAGCGGGGGCCCCTACGAGCAGTACTTC.

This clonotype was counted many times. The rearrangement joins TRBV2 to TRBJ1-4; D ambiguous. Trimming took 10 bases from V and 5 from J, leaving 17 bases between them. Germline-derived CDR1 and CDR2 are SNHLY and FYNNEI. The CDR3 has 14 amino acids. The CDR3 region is CANKPGHTNEKLFF. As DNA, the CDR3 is TGTGCCAACAAGCCGGGCCACACCAATGAAAAACTGTTTTTT.

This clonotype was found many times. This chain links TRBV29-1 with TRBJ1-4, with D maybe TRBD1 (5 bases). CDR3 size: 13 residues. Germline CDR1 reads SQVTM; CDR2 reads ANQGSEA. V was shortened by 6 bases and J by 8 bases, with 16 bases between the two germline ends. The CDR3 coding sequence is TGCAGCGTCCCCGGGACGGTGGACGAAAAACTGTTTTTT. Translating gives CSVPGTVDEKLFF. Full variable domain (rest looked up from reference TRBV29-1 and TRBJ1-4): SAVISQKPSRDICQRGTSLTIQCQVDSQVTMMFWYRQQPGQSLTLIATANQGSEATYESGFVIDKFPISRPNLTFSTLTVSNMSPEDSSIYLCSVPGTVDEKLFFGSGTQLSVL.